This T cell receptor beta chain was found in a study of T cell repertoires in cytomegalovirus infection. Turning to the study itself: HLA-C-restricted CMV epitopes, recently identified, and well-studied HLA-B-restricted ones were used by the study. In public TCR beta signatures, there were indications of both CMV infection and matching HLA type.

A single record per CDR3 protein comes from TCRdb applying MiXCR to the reads. The sample gives around 750,000 distinct CDR3 sequences, around a third of which show up once; around an eighth is in the top ten. Study results and limitations: Within the response measured ex vivo, HLA-C-restricted CMV-specific TCR beta clonotypes were dominant.

This clonotype was counted only a few times. Its antigen remains unidentified. The receptor was derived from a human donor in good health (CMV status not recorded). Some clones in this sample may be carry-over from other donors' samples. The material was cultured CD8+ T cells from PBMCs, obtained from culture after CMV antigen stimulation.

This chain's CDR3 is CASSFRIGAEAFF. The CDR3 nucleotides are TGTGCCAGTAGTTTCCGGATTGGGGCTGAAGCTTTCTTT. This chain uses TRBV19 with TRBJ1-1; D gene uncertain. V shed 5 bases and J shed 6 bases, with 13 bases lying between them. This CDR3 contains 13 residues. Germline CDR1 LNHDA, CDR2 SQIVND (reference sequence).